This T cell receptor (beta chain) emerged from a study of blood T cells in healthy people across ages. The second PCR ran about 6 to 12 cycles with a sample-barcoded 5' primer and J-beta primers. TCRdb redid the calling of the 5' RACE reads with MiXCR, one entry per CDR3 protein. This table holds approximately 680,000 distinct CDR3 sequences, about 32% found once. A remark on this clonotype: This sequence may be a read error, since a much larger clone differs from it by one base. The CDR3 end shows no conserved phenylalanine or tryptophan, and so a read error is likely.

The clonotype comes from a woman at least 80 years old in good health. Sequencing input: blood.

The CDR3 loop is CSAKSGGQGNEQFV. DNA for the CDR3: TGCAGTGCCAAAAGCGGGGGCCAGGGGAATGAGCAGTTCGTC. The rearrangement uses TRBV20-1 and TRBJ2-1, with TRBD2 matching over 8 bases. Per the germline V gene, CDR1 is DFQATT and CDR2 is SNEGSKA (reference sequence). This CDR3 contains 14 residues. V trimming: 6 bases; J trimming: 7 bases; junction bases outside the gene matches: 11.